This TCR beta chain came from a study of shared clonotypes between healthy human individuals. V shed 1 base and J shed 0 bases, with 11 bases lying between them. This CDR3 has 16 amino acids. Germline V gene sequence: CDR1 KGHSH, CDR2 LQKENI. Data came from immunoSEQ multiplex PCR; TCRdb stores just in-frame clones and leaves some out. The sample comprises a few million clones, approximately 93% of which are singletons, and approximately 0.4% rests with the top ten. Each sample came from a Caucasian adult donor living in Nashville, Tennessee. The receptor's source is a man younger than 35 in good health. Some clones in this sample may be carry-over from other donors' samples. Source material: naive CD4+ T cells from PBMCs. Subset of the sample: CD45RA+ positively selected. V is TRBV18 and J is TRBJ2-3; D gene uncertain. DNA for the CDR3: TGTGCCAGCTCACCACGTGCGGTAGCTAGCACAGATACGCAGTATTTT. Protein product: CASSPRAVASTDTQYF.